The sequence of this T cell receptor (beta chain) was determined in a study of early T cells in non-severe SARS-CoV-2 infection. This clonotype has a handful of counts. As yet, its antigen is unknown. Using its own MiXCR run on the 5' RACE reads, TCRdb lists one record per CDR3 protein. The sample has under 95,000 distinct CDR3 sequences, about 15% seen once. The CDR3 has 14 residues. Germline V gene data show CDR1 as SEHNR and CDR2 as FQNEAQ (reference sequence). Trimming took 4 bases from V and 7 from J, leaving 11 bases between them. Study-wide points: Matches to VDJdb favored anti-spike CD8 responses and missed private and CD4 specificities.

This receptor was obtained from an adult who was a healthcare worker with PCR-confirmed SARS-CoV-2 infection or an uninfected control (not recorded which). The specimen was whole blood. The chain employs TRBV7-9 and TRBJ1-6; D is possibly TRBD1 (5 bases). The CDR3 nucleotides are TGTGCCAGCAGCTCTTGGACAAGAAATTCACCCCTCCACTTT. Encoded protein: CASSSWTRNSPLHF.